These 31 T cell receptor beta chains came from one sample sequenced in a study of blood T cell repertoires in COVID-19. TCRdb's copy holds only in-frame clones and misses some; the assay was immunoSEQ multiplex PCR. The sample has some 130,000 clones, approximately 80% seen once. The material sequenced was peripheral blood. These receptors all come from a woman aged 55-70 years with active or convalescent COVID-19.

The V gene is TRBV7-2, the J gene TRBJ1-1; 8 nucleotides match TRBD1. The CDR3 is made up of 14 amino acids. J gave up 4 bases and V 5 bases, and 6 bases lay outside the gene matches. Germline CDR1 and CDR2: SGHTA and FQGNSA. This CDR3 is CASSPRTGTTEAFF. The CDR3 nucleotides are TGTGCCAGCAGCCCGAGGACAGGGACCACTGAAGCTTTCTTT. Based on the CDR3 plus reference TRBV7-2 and TRBJ1-1, the full variable domain is GAGVSQSPSNKVTEKGKDVELRCDPISGHTALYWYRQSLGQGLEFLIYFQGNSAPDKSGLPSDRFSAERTGGSVSTLTIQRTQQEDSAVYLCASSPRTGTTEAFFGQGTRLTVV.

This chain connects TRBV5-5 to TRBJ1-6; 9 nucleotides agree with TRBD1. CDR3 size: 17 residues. Losses at the gene ends were 7 bases for V and 7 bases for J; bases not matched to a gene: 15. From germline, CDR1 is SGHKS and CDR2 YYEKEE (reference sequence). The CDR3 DNA sequence: TGTGCCAGCGGGTTACAGGGGGCGCTCCCTCCGAATTCACCCCTCCACTTT. Its translation is CASGLQGALPPNSPLHF. The whole variable domain, filled in from reference TRBV5-5 and TRBJ1-6, reads DAGVTQSPTHLIKTRGQQVTLRCSPISGHKSVSWYQQVLGQGPQFIFQYYEKEERGRGNFPDRFSARQFPNYSSELNVNALLLGDSALYLCASGLQGALPPNSPLHFGNGTRLTVT.

CDR3 residues: CASSGSDRGHNQPQHF. CDR3 nucleotides: TGTGCCAGCAGCGGCTCGGACAGGGGTCACAATCAGCCCCAGCATTTT. The V gene is TRBV7-8, the J gene TRBJ1-5; 9 nucleotides align to TRBD1. This CDR3 region has 16 residues. V was pared by 5 bases and J by 3 bases, with 8 bases of the junction left unmatched. Per the germline V gene, CDR1 is SGHVS and CDR2 is FQNEAQ.

The chain combines TRBV21-1 with TRBJ2-4; the table's D call TRBD2 went unverified against the DNA. TRBV21-1 is tagged as a pseudogene. This CDR3 spans 16 amino acids. The CDR3 DNA is TGTGCCAGCACCCTCGGACTAGGATTAGCCAAAAACATTCAGTACTTC. It yields the protein CASTLGLGLAKNIQYF.

The V call is TRBV28, the J call TRBJ2-2; D gene uncertain. V lost 5 bases, J lost 6 bases, and 22 bases lay in between. This CDR3 has 17 amino acids. The germline V gene encodes CDR1 MDHEN and CDR2 SYDVKM. The CDR3 loop is CASSPSVSRGLAGELFF. CDR3 coding DNA: TGTGCCAGCAGTCCTTCCGTTTCCCGAGGCCTGGCCGGGGAGCTGTTTTTT.

J is TRBJ2-3 and V is TRBV13; 7 bases are shared with TRBD1. Germline V gene sequence: CDR1 PRHDT, CDR2 FYEKMQ (reference sequence). Trimming removed 5 bases from V and 1 base from J; junction bases left unmatched: 6. This CDR3 is built from 15 residues. The CDR3 sequence is CASSKTGTGTDTQYF. The CDR3, as DNA: TGTGCCAGCAGCAAAACCGGGACAGGCACAGATACGCAGTATTTT. The whole variable domain, remainder taken from reference TRBV13 and TRBJ2-3, is AAGVIQSPRHLIKEKRETATLKCYPIPRHDTVYWYQQGPGQDPQFLISFYEKMQSDKGSIPDRFSAQQFSDYHSELNMSSLELGDSALYFCASSKTGTGTDTQYFGPGTRLTVL.

The J gene is TRBJ2-1, the V gene TRBV6-1, with 10 positions matching TRBD2. Germline CDR1 and CDR2: MNHNS and SASEGT. V dropped 0 bases and J dropped 9; count of bases not matched to a gene: 5. This CDR3 comprises 15 residues. The CDR3 sequence: CASSEAASGSTEQFF. The CDR3 DNA follows: TGTGCCAGCAGTGAAGCGGCTAGCGGGAGTACTGAGCAGTTCTTC.

The chain couples TRBV19 to TRBJ1-5; D gene ambiguous. This CDR3 spans 17 amino acids. Trimming removed 5 bases at V and 0 bases at J, with 17 bases between. The germline V gene has CDR1 LNHDA and CDR2 SQIVND (reference sequence). The CDR3, as DNA: TGTGCCAGTAGTCCGTTCGGGTCTTTATTTAGCAATCAGCCCCAGCATTTT. Its protein product is CASSPFGSLFSNQPQHF.

V and J are TRBV7-2 and TRBJ2-2; D not certain. CDR1 is SGHTA and CDR2 is FQGNSA in the germline V gene. V lost 0 bases, J lost 3 bases, and 5 bases lay in between. This CDR3 has 14 amino acids. In DNA form, the CDR3 reads TGTGCCAGCAGCTTAGCGAGAGACACCGGGGAGCTGTTTTTT. It codes for CASSLARDTGELFF.

V usage is TRBV18 and J usage is TRBJ2-3, with a possible D match to TRBD2 (5 bases). V was cut by 6 bases and J by 10 bases, with 23 bases left in between. CDR3 length equals 15 residues. Germline V gene data show CDR1 as KGHSH and CDR2 as LQKENI. The CDR3 spells CASSPGVTNIGSQYF. The CDR3 nucleotides are TGTGCCAGCTCTCCCGGGGTGACGAACATCGGGTCGCAGTATTTT.

This clone was detected once. This chain links TRBV10-1 with TRBJ2-2; D may be TRBD2 (6 bases). This CDR3 is built from 17 residues. Germline CDR1 and CDR2: WNHNN and SYGVQD (reference sequence). V was clipped by 3 bases and J by 0 bases, with 14 bases between them. The CDR3 is CASSDSVGGANTGELFF. CDR3 DNA sequence: TGCGCCAGCAGTGATAGTGTGGGGGGTGCGAACACCGGGGAGCTGTTTTTT.

This chain links TRBV24-1 with TRBJ2-2, with TRBD1 matching over 11 bases. Germline-derived CDR1 and CDR2 are KGHDR and SFDVKD. CDR3 length equals 17 residues. Trimming took 9 bases from V and 4 from J; bases not matched to a gene: 12. In nucleotides, the CDR3 is TGTGCCACCGCGGCCTACCCGGGACAGGGGGGCACCGGGGAGCTGTTTTTT. It specifies CATAAYPGQGGTGELFF.

This rearrangement joins TRBV27 to TRBJ2-3; D is unresolved. CDR1 and CDR2 from the germline V gene are MNHEY and SMNVEV (reference sequence). V lost 5 bases and J 2 bases, leaving 11 bases between the germline ends. This CDR3 is built from 14 residues. The CDR3 coding sequence is TGTGCCAGCAGTCACCTTTACTCCACAGATACGCAGTATTTT. It is translated as CASSHLYSTDTQYF.

The chain joins TRBV19 to TRBJ1-5; TRBD1 is a possible D gene (5 bases). The CDR3 runs to 16 residues. Germline CDR1 reads LNHDA; CDR2 reads SQIVND (reference sequence). Trimming stripped 8 bases from V and 0 bases from J, with 17 bases between. CDR3 residues: CASGRVGDSSNQPQHF. Written as DNA, the CDR3 is TGTGCCAGTGGAAGGGTGGGGGACTCTAGCAATCAGCCCCAGCATTTT.

This chain links TRBV5-1 with TRBJ2-5, with D tentatively TRBD1 (5 bases). The CDR3 contains 13 residues. Trimming removed 5 bases at V and 4 bases at J, with 12 bases between. Looked up from germline, CDR1 is SGHRS and CDR2 is YFSETQ. CDR3 DNA sequence: TGCGCCAGCAGTTCAGGGTCATCAGAGACCCAGTACTTC. It yields the protein CASSSGSSETQYF.

The J gene is TRBJ1-4, the V gene TRBV28; TRBD1 agrees at 9 bases. J was trimmed by 8 bases and V by 5 bases; bases with no gene match: 9. In germline, CDR1 is MDHEN, CDR2 SYDVKM. This CDR3 is 15 amino acids long. The CDR3 DNA sequence: TGTGCCAGCAGTGGACGACAGGGGGTAGGGGAAAAACTGTTTTTT. Protein: CASSGRQGVGEKLFF. Based on the CDR3 plus reference TRBV28 and TRBJ1-4, the full variable domain is DVKVTQSSRYLVKRTGEKVFLECVQDMDHENMFWYRQDPGLGLRLIYFSYDVKMKEKGDIPEGYSVSREKKERFSLILESASTNQTSMYLCASSGRQGVGEKLFFGSGTQLSVL.

The rearrangement uses TRBV5-1 and TRBJ1-1, with D perhaps TRBD1 (5 bases). Germline-derived CDR1 and CDR2 are SGHRS and YFSETQ. With 4 bases removed from V and 10 bases from J, the gap between germline ends came to 17 bases. This CDR3 has 13 amino acids. As DNA, the CDR3 is TGCGCCAGCAGCCCCCCCGGGGGTTCGACAGCTTTCTTT. It translates to CASSPPGGSTAFF.

This rearrangement joins TRBV27 to TRBJ1-2; 10 bases are shared with TRBD1. The CDR3 is 14 residues long. V dropped 6 bases and J dropped 5; count of bases not matched to a gene: 6. Germline V lookup: CDR1 MNHEY, CDR2 SMNVEV (reference sequence). Here the CDR3 DNA reads TGTGCCAGCAGACCAAGGGACAGGGGTTATGGCTACACCTTC. This sequence encodes CASRPRDRGYGYTF.

This chain links TRBV11-2 with TRBJ2-4; 8 positions match TRBD1. The V and J ends lost 5 bases and 4 bases, in that order; junction bases with no gene match: 7. The CDR3 totals 15 residues. The germline CDR1 and CDR2 sequences are SGHAT and FQNNGV. The CDR3 sequence: CASSPQGGFKNIQYF. The CDR3 DNA reads TGTGCCAGCAGCCCACAGGGGGGCTTTAAAAACATTCAGTACTTC.

This clone was counted once. J is TRBJ1-5 and V is TRBV19; D uncertain. Germline CDR1 reads LNHDA; CDR2 reads SQIVND (reference sequence). The CDR3 is made up of 15 amino acids. Trimming pared 2 bases from V and 2 bases from J, leaving 10 bases between. In DNA, the CDR3 is TGTGCCAGTAGTATACTCGCCTCGGGCAATCAGCCCCAGCATTTT. Amino acid sequence: CASSILASGNQPQHF.

This chain joins TRBV5-1 and TRBJ2-1, with 9 bases identical to TRBD2. The CDR3 runs to 15 residues. V shed 0 bases, J shed 7 bases, and the junction held 5 bases outside the gene matches. Per germline, CDR1 SGHRS and CDR2 YFSETQ. CDR3 nucleotide sequence: TGCGCCAGCAGCTTGGCTCCTCTAGCGGGAAATGAGCAGTTCTTC. Translating gives CASSLAPLAGNEQFF.

The chain uses TRBV2 and TRBJ1-4, with D uncertain. CDR1 and CDR2 from the germline V gene are SNHLY and FYNNEI. The length of the CDR3 is 18 residues. V was clipped by 6 bases and J by 4 bases, with 24 bases between them. DNA for the CDR3: TGTGCCAGCAGGCCCGACTACGCCAGCCAAGCTCATAATGAAAAACTGTTTTTT. This translates into CASRPDYASQAHNEKLFF.

The rearrangement uses TRBV7-3 and TRBJ2-1; D is unclear. V was clipped by 1 base and J by 5 bases, with 6 bases between them. Germline loops: CDR1 SGHTA, CDR2 FQGTGA. The CDR3 has 13 amino acids. CDR3 region: CASSLNRDNEQFF. CDR3 sequence (DNA): TGTGCCAGCAGCTTAAATAGAGACAATGAGCAGTTCTTC.

The genes are TRBV7-2 and TRBJ2-1; perhaps TRBD2 as D (7 bases). V was trimmed by 2 bases and J by 2 bases, leaving 13 bases between them. Germline-derived CDR1 and CDR2 are SGHTA and FQGNSA. This CDR3 has 16 residues. The CDR3 DNA follows: TGTGCCAGCAGCTTAAATGTGGGGGGGCCCTACAATGAGCAGTTCTTC. It specifies CASSLNVGGPYNEQFF. Together with reference TRBV7-2 and TRBJ2-1, the CDR3 gives the full variable domain: GAGVSQSPSNKVTEKGKDVELRCDPISGHTALYWYRQSLGQGLEFLIYFQGNSAPDKSGLPSDRFSAERTGGSVSTLTIQRTQQEDSAVYLCASSLNVGGPYNEQFFGPGTRLTVL.

This chain joins TRBV5-1 and TRBJ1-3, with a tentative D call TRBD1 (6 bases). V lost 0 bases to trimming and J lost 3 bases, with 10 bases between them. The V gene's germline CDR1 is SGHRS and CDR2 YFSETQ. CDR3 length: 15 residues. DNA of the CDR3: TGCGCCAGCAGCTTGGCGGGGGGCGATGGAAACACCATATATTTT. Protein product: CASSLAGGDGNTIYF.

The chain recombines TRBV3-1 (or the pseudogene TRBV3-2) with TRBJ2-3; the D is unclear. With 4 bases removed from V and 1 base from J, the gap between germline ends came to 6 bases. CDR3 length equals 13 residues. Germline V lookup: CDR1 LGHDT, CDR2 YNNKEL (reference sequence). Here the CDR3 reads CASSRLGTDTQYF. The DNA of the CDR3 is TGTGCCAGCAGCCGGCTAGGCACAGATACGCAGTATTTT.

The chain joins TRBV10-3 to TRBJ1-2, with 8 bases matching TRBD1. J was trimmed by 3 bases and V by 6 bases; bases with no gene match: 3. The CDR3 extends over 13 amino acids. CDR1 and CDR2 (germline): ENHRY, SYGVKD. In DNA form, the CDR3 reads TGTGCCATCAGACAGGGACAGGACTATGGCTACACCTTC. It is translated as CAIRQGQDYGYTF.

This clone turned up a few times. V usage is TRBV6-5 and J usage is TRBJ1-2, with a tentative D call TRBD1 (5 bases). The CDR3 length is 14 residues. V lost 6 bases to trimming and J lost 4 bases, with 15 bases between them. Germline V gene sequence: CDR1 MNHEY, CDR2 SVGAGI. The CDR3 DNA follows: TGTGCCAGCAGCGCGGGAGTCGGGGGCTATGGCTACACCTTC. This translates into CASSAGVGGYGYTF.

This clone came up once. The chain combines TRBV28 with TRBJ2-2; D possibly corresponds to TRBD2 (7 bases). From germline, CDR1 is MDHEN and CDR2 SYDVKM. The CDR3 length is 14 residues. Trimming shortened V by 8 bases and J by 5 bases, and 15 bases separated the two germline ends. Here the CDR3 DNA reads TGTGCCAGCGCGAGGGGGGGAAATACCGGGGAGCTGTTTTTT. It is translated as CASARGGNTGELFF.

This clone was recorded only once. V gene TRBV28 combines with J gene TRBJ2-1; 9 bases map to TRBD1. The CDR3 runs to 14 residues. V lost 7 bases, J lost 10 bases, and 11 bases stayed unmatched. CDR1 and CDR2 (germline): MDHEN, SYDVKM. The CDR3 loop reads CASTSGTGRGEQFF. DNA for the CDR3: TGTGCCAGCACTTCCGGGACAGGGCGCGGCGAGCAGTTCTTC.

The V gene is TRBV4-3, the J gene TRBJ2-5, with a weak D call TRBD2 (5 bases). V gave up 0 bases and J gave up 6 bases, with 5 bases separating them. Germline V lookup: CDR1 LGHNA, CDR2 YSLEER. The CDR3 sequence is 12 residues long. The CDR3 is CASSQDGKTQYF. For the CDR3, the DNA is TGCGCCAGCAGCCAAGACGGGAAGACCCAGTACTTC.